This TCR beta chain was profiled in a study of blood T cell repertoires in COVID-19 (dated by TCRdb to the early 2020s). The study in broad terms: The collaborator samples originated in the United States, Italy and Spain and spanned the acute and convalescent phases of COVID-19. The prospective study material was composed of cDNA or gDNA derived from T cells, B-cell-depleted T cells, or PBMCs. The dataset comprised deeply sampled blood TCRbeta repertoires from subjects exposed to, actively infected with, or recovered from COVID-19. The repertoires were made available in a free public database intended to serve as a resource for research on the immune response to SARS-CoV-2. The samples were drawn from the first 160 participants of the ongoing ImmuneRACE study and from roughly 1,300 subjects provided by 6 global collaborators. Nearly every sample came with metadata listing a de-identified subject ID, COVID-19 status, age in years and sex. HLA class I and class II types, where available, came from metadata supplied by the sample provider rather than from assay-based typing. Points the paper makes about the study in general: How much clinical and demographic metadata was included differed by source and by participant, and the metadata was provided uncurated.

The CDR3 measures 14 amino acids from cysteine to phenylalanine. Just the 42-base CDR3 DNA is kept, in frame starting at base 1. Reading the germline V gene gives CDR1 SNHLY and CDR2 FYNNEI. V and J are truncated by 5 bases and 0 bases respectively, leaving an intervening sequence of 11 bases. Whole blood was collected in K2EDTA tubes by collaborating institutions according to the institutions' own protocols. For TCRbeta analysis, collaborators shipped samples in one of three forms: frozen whole blood, isolated PBMCs, or DNA extracted from either of those sample types. For this clone: The clone's antigen remains unknown. No base-level quality is on record; no much larger clone is a single base apart.

The immunoSEQ Assay, a bias-controlled multiplex PCR, was used to amplify TCRbeta CDR3 regions from genomic DNA. On the authors' methods: Within the assay, amplification of reference gene primers was used to estimate how many nucleated cells each sample contained. To quantify the absolute abundance of each unique TCRbeta CDR3 rearrangement, sequence reads were collapsed and filtered. For each sample, productive Simpson clonality was calculated by taking the square root of Simpson's diversity index across productive rearrangements. What TCRdb holds here is the immuneACCESS table cut down to in-frame rearrangements. Part of the clones is not present; checked against another copy, under half of the missing clones reflect an unresolved V gene, and the others are unexplained. V, J and clone size were drawn from that table, and D and trimming were deduced from the DNA. The sample table holds approximately 60,000 clones, of which more than 75% were seen once. The top ten clonotypes cover less than 7% of the sample.

The chain joins TRBV2 to TRBJ2-7; 6 matching bases give a weak D call of TRBD2. What was sequenced was peripheral blood. This sequence was found in a man aged 55-75 years with active or convalescent COVID-19. The CDR3 region has the sequence CASSRDSGSYEQYF. In nucleotide form, the sequence is TGTGCCAGCAGTAGGGACTCCGGCTCCTACGAGCAGTACTTC.